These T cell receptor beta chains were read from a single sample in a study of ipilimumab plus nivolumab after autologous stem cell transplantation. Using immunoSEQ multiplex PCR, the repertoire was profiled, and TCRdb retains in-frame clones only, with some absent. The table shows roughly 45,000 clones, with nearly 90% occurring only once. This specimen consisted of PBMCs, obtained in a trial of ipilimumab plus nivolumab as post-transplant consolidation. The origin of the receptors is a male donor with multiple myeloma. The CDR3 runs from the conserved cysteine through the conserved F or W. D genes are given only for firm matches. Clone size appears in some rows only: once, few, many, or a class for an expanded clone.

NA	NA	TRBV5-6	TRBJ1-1	TGTGCCAGCAGCTTAAGAAAGCCAGAGAACACTGAAGCTTTCTTT	CASSLRKPENTEAFF
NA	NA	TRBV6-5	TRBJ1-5	TGTGCCAGCAGCGATTACTACAGCTCCAATCAGCCCCAGCATTTT	CASSDYYSSNQPQHF
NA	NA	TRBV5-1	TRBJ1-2	TGCGCCAGCAGCCCCCGAGAGGGGACCTATGGCTACACCTTC	CASSPREGTYGYTF
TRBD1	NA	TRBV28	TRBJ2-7	TGTGCCAGCAGACCCGGGACAGAAGCCTACGAGCAGTACTTC	CASRPGTEAYEQYF
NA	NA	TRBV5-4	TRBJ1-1	TGTGCCAGCAGCCTCCGGACCCTGGGAACTGAAGCTTTCTTT	CASSLRTLGTEAFF
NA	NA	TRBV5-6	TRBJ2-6	TGTGCCAGCAGCAGGGCCTCTGGGGCCAACGTCCTGACTTTC	CASSRASGANVLTF
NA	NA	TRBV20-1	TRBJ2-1	TGCAGTGCTAGACCCCAGCAGTTCTTC	CSARPQQFF
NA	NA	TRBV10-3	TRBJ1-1	TGTGCCATCAGGGTGACGAGCACTGAAGCTTTCTTT	CAIRVTSTEAFF
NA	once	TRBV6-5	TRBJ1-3	TGTGCCACCAGTTGGGGATGGGGCTCTGGAAACACCATATATTTT	CATSWGWGSGNTIYF
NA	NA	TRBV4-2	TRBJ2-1	TGTGCCAGCAGCCAGATAGGGGCCTACAATGAGCAGTTCTTC	CASSQIGAYNEQFF
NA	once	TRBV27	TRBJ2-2	TGTGCCAGCAGTCTGAAGACAGGGAGGGGCACCGGGGAGCTGTTTTTT	CASSLKTGRGTGELFF
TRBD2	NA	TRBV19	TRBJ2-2	TGTGCCAGTAGGAAGGGACTAGGGGCCGGGGAGCTGTTTTTT	CASRKGLGAGELFF
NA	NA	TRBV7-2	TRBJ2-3	TGTGCCAGCAGCGGGAGGGGGGGCCGGGCAGATACGCAGTATTTT	CASSGRGGRADTQYF
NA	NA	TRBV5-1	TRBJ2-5	TGCGCCAGCGCCCTCTGGGACCAAGAGACCCAGTACTTC	CASALWDQETQYF
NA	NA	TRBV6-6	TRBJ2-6	TGTGCCAGCAGTTATTTAGGGTATGGGGCCAACGTCCTGACTTTC	CASSYLGYGANVLTF
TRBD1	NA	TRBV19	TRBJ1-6	TGTGCCAGTAGTTCCCAGGGGGATCCAAATTCACCCCTCCACTTT	CASSSQGDPNSPLHF
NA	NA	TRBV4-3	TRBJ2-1	TGCGCCAGCAGCCAACTAAGGGGTGATGAGCAGTTCTTC	CASSQLRGDEQFF
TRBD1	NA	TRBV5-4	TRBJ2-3	TGTGCCAGCAGCGCCAGGGACAGGGCTAGCACAGATACGCAGTATTTT	CASSARDRASTDTQYF